What follows are 28 T cell receptor beta chains derived from one specimen sequenced in a study of graft-versus-host responses after intestinal transplantation. TCRdb's table, derived via immunoSEQ multiplex PCR, lists solely in-frame clones and lacks some. The sample records about 40,000 clones, about 90% being singletons. The material sequenced was PBMCs, taken 314 days after intestinal transplant. Every receptor here comes from a human patient who received an intestinal transplant, so some T cells may come from the graft donor.

This clone was observed a handful of times. The V and J genes are TRBV10-1 and TRBJ2-7, with D possibly called TRBD1 or TRBD2 (6 bases each). The CDR3 is made up of 12 amino acids. The V gene lost 6 bases and the J gene lost 13 bases, with 19 bases spanning the gap. From germline, CDR1 is WNHNN and CDR2 SYGVQD (reference sequence). This CDR3 is CASREGVLGPYF. The CDR3 DNA reads TGCGCCAGCAGGGAGGGGGTACTAGGGCCCTACTTC.

The CDR3 nucleotides read TGTGCCAGCAGTGAACAAGCGGGAGCAGGCGAGACCCAGTACTTC. As protein: CASSEQAGAGETQYF. The gene calls are TRBV6-4 and TRBJ2-5; 8 nucleotides agree with TRBD2. Trimming took 3 bases from V and 5 from J; bases not matched to a gene: 8. Germline loops: CDR1 MRHNA, CDR2 SNTAGT. The length of the CDR3 is 15 residues.

This chain's CDR3 is CASSPRGRDTGELFF. CDR3 sequence (DNA): TGTGCCAGCAGCCCGCGGGGTCGGGACACCGGGGAGCTGTTTTTT. The V gene is TRBV7-9, the J gene TRBJ2-2; possibly TRBD2 for D (6 bases). V was trimmed by 5 bases and J by 3 bases, leaving 13 bases between them. CDR3 length: 15 residues. Germline V gene data show CDR1 as SEHNR and CDR2 as FQNEAQ (reference sequence).

V is TRBV9 and J is TRBJ2-7; 8 bases agree with TRBD1. V was clipped by 4 bases and J by 4 bases; unmatched bases: 4. Germline-derived CDR1 and CDR2 are SGDLS and YYNGEE. The CDR3 length is 13 residues. For the CDR3, the DNA is TGTGCCAGCAGCTTTAGACAGGGGTACGAGCAGTACTTC. It yields the protein CASSFRQGYEQYF.

The V gene is TRBV11-1, the J gene TRBJ2-1; 9 positions agree with TRBD2. The germline V gene encodes CDR1 SGHAT and CDR2 FQDESV (reference sequence). The CDR3 has 15 amino acids. V shed 1 base and J 4 bases; nucleotides not matched to a gene: 2. The CDR3 loop is CASSLGLAAYNEQFF. DNA for the CDR3: TGTGCCAGCAGCTTAGGACTAGCGGCGTACAATGAGCAGTTCTTC.

The chain has TRBV5-5 and TRBJ2-7; D is undetermined. The CDR3 is 15 residues long. CDR1 and CDR2 from the germline V gene are SGHKS and YYEKEE (reference sequence). The germline V and J ends were trimmed by 1 base and 0 bases, with 11 bases remaining between them. In DNA form, the CDR3 reads TGTGCCAGCAGCTTGCCGCCCTCGGGCTCCTACGAGCAGTACTTC. Its protein product is CASSLPPSGSYEQYF.

The chain couples TRBV18 to TRBJ2-3; D remains unclear. V was trimmed by 4 bases and J by 0 bases, leaving 8 bases between them. CDR1 is KGHSH, CDR2 LQKENI, per germline. This CDR3 region has 14 residues. This chain's CDR3 is CASSQVSSTDTQYF. DNA of the CDR3: TGTGCCAGCTCACAGGTTTCTAGCACAGATACGCAGTATTTT.

This chain joins TRBV9 and TRBJ1-6; tentatively, D is TRBD1 (6 bases). The CDR3 loop spans 15 amino acids. Trimming pared 4 bases from V and 3 bases from J, leaving 11 bases between. The germline gives CDR1 SGDLS, CDR2 YYNGEE. CDR3 nucleotide sequence: TGTGCCAGCAGCACTCGACAGGACTATAATTCACCCCTCCACTTT. It specifies CASSTRQDYNSPLHF.

The V call is TRBV5-6, the J call TRBJ2-2, with no clear D. Trimming shortened V by 4 bases and J by 3 bases, and 16 bases separated the two germline ends. The CDR3 spans 16 residues. Germline CDR1 SGHDT, CDR2 YYEEEE. The CDR3, as DNA: TGTGCCAGCAGCGAGATGGTCGACGGAGACACCGGGGAGCTGTTTTTT. Translating gives CASSEMVDGDTGELFF.

The chain recombines TRBV4-1 with TRBJ1-3; D might be TRBD1 (6 bases). V lost 6 bases and J 3 bases, leaving 18 bases between the germline ends. This CDR3 is built from 16 residues. Germline-derived CDR1 and CDR2 are MGHRA and YSYEKL. The CDR3 here is CASSSYTGNIGNTIYF. In nucleotides, the CDR3 is TGCGCCAGCAGTTCTTATACAGGGAACATTGGAAACACCATATATTTT.

A remark on this clone: Additional DNA sequences in this sample encode the identical CDR3. The V call is TRBV6-1, the J call TRBJ2-1; 9 bases match TRBD2. From germline, CDR1 is MNHNS and CDR2 SASEGT. The CDR3 contains 16 residues. J was trimmed by 3 bases and V by 2 bases; bases with no gene match: 5. The CDR3 DNA reads TGTGCCAGCAGTGAACCGGGACTAGCCTTCTACAATGAGCAGTTCTTC. Translating it yields CASSEPGLAFYNEQFF.

This clone has only one observation. The rearrangement uses TRBV6-6 and TRBJ2-5, with no clear D. This CDR3 has 14 amino acids. The V gene's germline CDR1 is MNHNY and CDR2 SVGAGI (reference sequence). V was shortened by 4 bases and J by 0 bases, with 9 bases between the two germline ends. DNA for the CDR3: TGTGCCAGCAGTTCCAACTCGTACCAAGAGACCCAGTACTTC. Its protein product is CASSSNSYQETQYF.

The chain carries TRBV2 and TRBJ2-1; 8 bases are shared with TRBD1. The CDR3 has 15 residues. V trimming: 7 bases; J trimming: 4 bases; junction bases outside the gene matches: 9. Germline V gives CDR1 SNHLY, CDR2 FYNNEI. In DNA, the CDR3 is TGTGCCAGCACCTCGGACAGGGCTTTATACAATGAGCAGTTCTTC. It is translated as CASTSDRALYNEQFF.

This chain connects TRBV18 to TRBJ2-2, with 7 bases aligning to TRBD1. This CDR3 is 15 amino acids long. V lost 10 bases, J lost 0 bases, and 8 bases stayed unmatched. Germline V gives CDR1 KGHSH, CDR2 LQKENI. The CDR3 loop reads CATLGQGANTGELFF. The CDR3 DNA reads as TGTGCCACCCTGGGGCAGGGGGCGAACACCGGGGAGCTGTTTTTT.

This clone was counted a single time. The chain joins TRBV29-1 to TRBJ1-1; a possible D gene is TRBD1 (6 bases). The CDR3 runs 12 residues. Germline values: CDR1 SQVTM, CDR2 ANQGSEA. V was shortened by 5 bases and J by 5 bases, with 12 bases between the two germline ends. The CDR3 here is CSVSRTGTEAFF. DNA for the CDR3: TGCAGCGTTTCCCGTACAGGGACTGAAGCTTTCTTT.

The V call is TRBV6-1, the J call TRBJ1-5; perhaps TRBD1 as D (5 bases). The CDR3 runs 12 residues. From germline, CDR1 is MNHNS and CDR2 SASEGT. V lost 8 bases, J lost 7 bases, and 12 bases lay in between. The CDR3 spells CASGGGGQPQHF. The DNA of the CDR3 is TGTGCCAGCGGGGGGGGTGGGCAGCCCCAGCATTTT.

The rearrangement links TRBV29-1 to TRBJ2-7; TRBD2 agrees at 12 bases. Germline CDR1 reads SQVTM; CDR2 reads ANQGSEA. The CDR3 is 14 amino acids. The trim removed 6 bases at V and 6 bases at J, leaving 9 bases unmatched. CDR3 in amino acids: CSVAGTSGPIEQYF. The CDR3 coding sequence is TGCAGCGTCGCCGGGACTAGCGGGCCCATCGAGCAGTACTTC.

The chain is built from TRBV7-3 and TRBJ2-2; a weak D match, TRBD2 (7 bases). Germline values: CDR1 SGHTA, CDR2 FQGTGA. Trimming stripped 4 bases from V and 0 bases from J, with 12 bases between. The CDR3 is 16 amino acids. The DNA for the CDR3 is TGTGCCAGCAGCTCCCGGGGGGCCACGAACACCGGGGAGCTGTTTTTT. Translated, it gives CASSSRGATNTGELFF.

The CDR3 loop is CASSLVLLAGTSTDTQYF. The CDR3, as DNA: TGCGCCAGCAGCTTGGTCCTTCTAGCGGGGACTAGCACAGATACGCAGTATTTT. This chain joins TRBV5-1 and TRBJ2-3; 9 positions agree with TRBD2. Germline assignment: CDR1 SGHRS and CDR2 YFSETQ. This CDR3 is 18 amino acids long. V dropped 0 bases and J dropped 0; count of bases not matched to a gene: 8.

The gene calls are TRBV6-9 and TRBJ1-1; D not certain. V was pared by 5 bases and J by 0 bases, with 13 bases between. This CDR3 is 15 amino acids long. Germline V lookup: CDR1 MNHGY, CDR2 SVAAGI. The CDR3 reads CASSGSKAMNTEAFF. The CDR3, as DNA: TGTGCCAGCAGTGGTTCGAAAGCCATGAACACTGAAGCTTTCTTT.

This chain connects TRBV5-8 to TRBJ2-3; D unresolved. The germline CDR1 and CDR2 sequences are SGHTS and YDEGEE. The CDR3 spans 13 residues. Trimming left V 0 bases short and J 2 bases short, with 4 bases between. CDR3 sequence reads: CASSLGATDTQYF. DNA for the CDR3: TGTGCCAGCAGCTTGGGGGCCACAGATACGCAGTATTTT.

In its sample, this clone was seen a few times. The chain couples TRBV9 to TRBJ2-1; possibly TRBD1 for D (6 bases). CDR1 is SGDLS, CDR2 YYNGEE, per germline. Trimming removed 0 bases from V and 7 bases from J, with 17 bases in between. The CDR3 contains 16 residues. CDR3 amino acids: CASSVDVGGQGNEQFF. The DNA for the CDR3 is TGTGCCAGCAGCGTAGATGTAGGCGGTCAGGGGAATGAGCAGTTCTTC.

This rearrangement joins TRBV5-1 to TRBJ2-4; D possibly corresponds to TRBD1 (5 bases). V lost 0 bases to trimming and J lost 2 bases, with 12 bases between them. Germline assignment: CDR1 SGHRS and CDR2 YFSETQ. CDR3 length: 16 residues. The CDR3: CASSLEAGFTKNIQYF. The DNA for the CDR3 is TGCGCCAGCAGCTTGGAGGCAGGGTTTACCAAAAACATTCAGTACTTC.

The chain combines TRBV7-9 with TRBJ1-5, with D unresolved. V lost 8 bases, J lost 0 bases, and 11 bases lay in between. In germline, CDR1 is SEHNR, CDR2 FQNEAQ (reference sequence). This CDR3 is built from 14 residues. For the CDR3, the DNA is TGTGCCAGCGAAGTGGGAGGTAGCAATCAGCCCCAGCATTTT. Amino acids: CASEVGGSNQPQHF.

This chain connects TRBV11-2 to TRBJ1-1; TRBD1 is a possible D gene (5 bases). This CDR3 has 15 amino acids. Germline CDR1 SGHAT, CDR2 FQNNGV. Trimming cost V 0 bases and J 3 bases, with 11 bases left between them. The CDR3 loop is CASSLDTGGYTEAFF. The CDR3 nucleotides read TGTGCCAGCAGCTTAGATACGGGGGGGTACACTGAAGCTTTCTTT.

J is TRBJ2-1 and V is TRBV18, with a weak D call TRBD1 (6 bases). Looked up from germline, CDR1 is KGHSH and CDR2 is LQKENI. With 3 bases removed from V and 7 bases from J, the gap between germline ends came to 10 bases. The CDR3 has 13 residues. The CDR3 sequence is CASSPGAANEQFF. The CDR3 DNA reads TGTGCCAGCTCACCGGGGGCCGCTAATGAGCAGTTCTTC.

This clone was seen only once. The chain employs TRBV7-9 and TRBJ2-5; tentative D call: TRBD2 (6 bases). V was pared by 0 bases and J by 4 bases, with 9 bases between. The germline V gene has CDR1 SEHNR and CDR2 FQNEAQ (reference sequence). CDR3 length: 14 amino acids. This chain's CDR3 is CASSLAGTRETQYF. DNA of the CDR3: TGTGCCAGCAGCTTAGCGGGGACTCGAGAGACCCAGTACTTC.

The chain links TRBV11-2 to TRBJ1-2; possibly TRBD1 for D (5 bases). V shed 5 bases and J shed 6 bases, with 19 bases lying between them. The CDR3 runs 15 residues. Germline-derived CDR1 and CDR2 are SGHAT and FQNNGV. The CDR3 is CASSRYGGADDGYTF. DNA of the CDR3: TGTGCCAGCAGCCGATACGGCGGGGCGGATGATGGCTACACCTTC. Filled out from reference TRBV11-2 and TRBJ1-2, the complete variable domain reads EAGVAQSPRYKIIEKRQSVAFWCNPISGHATLYWYQQILGQGPKLLIQFQNNGVVDDSQLPKDRFSAERLKGVDSTLKIQPAKLEDSAVYLCASSRYGGADDGYTFGSGTRLTVV.